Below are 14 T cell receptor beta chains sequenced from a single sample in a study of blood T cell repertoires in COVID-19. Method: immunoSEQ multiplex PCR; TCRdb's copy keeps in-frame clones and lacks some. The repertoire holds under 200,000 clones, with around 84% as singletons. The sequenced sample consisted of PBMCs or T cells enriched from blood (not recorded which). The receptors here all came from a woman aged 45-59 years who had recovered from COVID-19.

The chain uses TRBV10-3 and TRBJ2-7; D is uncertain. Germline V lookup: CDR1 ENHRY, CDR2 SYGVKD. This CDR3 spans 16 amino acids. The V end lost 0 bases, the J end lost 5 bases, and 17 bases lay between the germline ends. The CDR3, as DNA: TGTGCCATCAGTGAGTCGCGTTCGGTTCGGTTTAACGAGCAGTACTTC. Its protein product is CAISESRSVRFNEQYF.

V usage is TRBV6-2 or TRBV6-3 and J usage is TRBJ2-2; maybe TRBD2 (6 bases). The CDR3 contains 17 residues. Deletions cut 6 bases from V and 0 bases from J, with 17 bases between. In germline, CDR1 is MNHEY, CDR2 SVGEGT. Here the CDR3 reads CASSRPGLIANTGELFF. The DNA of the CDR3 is TGTGCCAGCAGCCGTCCGGGACTGATCGCGAACACCGGGGAGCTGTTTTTT.

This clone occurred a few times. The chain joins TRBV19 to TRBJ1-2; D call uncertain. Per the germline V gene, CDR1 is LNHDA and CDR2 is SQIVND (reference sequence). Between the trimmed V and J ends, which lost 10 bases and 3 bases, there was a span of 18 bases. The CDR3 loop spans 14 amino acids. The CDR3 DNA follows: TGTGCCACCCTCATTGAGGGCTCGGACTATGGCTACACCTTC. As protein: CATLIEGSDYGYTF.

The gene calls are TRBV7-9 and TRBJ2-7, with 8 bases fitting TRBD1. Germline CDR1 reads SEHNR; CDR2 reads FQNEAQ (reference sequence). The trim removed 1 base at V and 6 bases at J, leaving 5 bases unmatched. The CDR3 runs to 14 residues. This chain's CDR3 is CASSLVGQGTEQYF. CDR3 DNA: TGTGCCAGCAGCTTAGTAGGACAGGGAACCGAGCAGTACTTC.

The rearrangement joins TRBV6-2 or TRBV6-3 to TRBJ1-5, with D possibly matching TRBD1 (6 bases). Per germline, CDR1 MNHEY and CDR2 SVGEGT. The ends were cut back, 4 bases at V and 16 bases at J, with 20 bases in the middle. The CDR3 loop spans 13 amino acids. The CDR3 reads CASSLLKGGRRHF. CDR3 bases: TGTGCCAGCAGTTTATTGAAGGGGGGGCGGCGCCATTTT.

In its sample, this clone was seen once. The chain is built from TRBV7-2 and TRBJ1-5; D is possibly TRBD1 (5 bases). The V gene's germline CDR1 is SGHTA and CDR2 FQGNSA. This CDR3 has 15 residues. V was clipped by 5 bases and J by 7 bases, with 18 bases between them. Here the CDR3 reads CASSLMGPRGQPQHF. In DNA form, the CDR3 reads TGTGCCAGCAGCCTAATGGGCCCAAGGGGACAGCCCCAGCATTTT.

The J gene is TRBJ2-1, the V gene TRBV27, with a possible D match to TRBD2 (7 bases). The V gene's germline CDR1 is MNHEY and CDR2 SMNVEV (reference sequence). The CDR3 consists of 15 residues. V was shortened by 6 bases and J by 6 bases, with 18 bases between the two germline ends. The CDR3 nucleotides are TGTGCCAGCAGGGGGGCGGGTACTAGCGCCAATGAGCAGTTCTTC. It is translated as CASRGAGTSANEQFF.

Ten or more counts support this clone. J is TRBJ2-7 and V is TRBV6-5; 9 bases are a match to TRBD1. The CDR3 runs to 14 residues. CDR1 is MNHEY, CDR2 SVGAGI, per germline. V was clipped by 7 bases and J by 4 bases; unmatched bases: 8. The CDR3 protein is CASTAGQGGYEQYF. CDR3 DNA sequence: TGTGCCAGCACCGCGGGACAGGGAGGGTACGAGCAGTACTTC.

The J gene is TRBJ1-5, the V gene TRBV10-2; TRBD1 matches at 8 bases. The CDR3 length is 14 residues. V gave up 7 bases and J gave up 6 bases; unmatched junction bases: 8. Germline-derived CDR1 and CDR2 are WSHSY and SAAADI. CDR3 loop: CASKQGGEGQPQHF. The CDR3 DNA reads TGCGCCAGCAAACAGGGGGGGGAAGGTCAGCCCCAGCATTTT.

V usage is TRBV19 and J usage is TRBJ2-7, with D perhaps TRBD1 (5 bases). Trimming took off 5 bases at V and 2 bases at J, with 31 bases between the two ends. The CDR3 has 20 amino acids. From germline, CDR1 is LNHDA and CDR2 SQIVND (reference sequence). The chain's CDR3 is CASSFRTPREGHPRAYEQYF. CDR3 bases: TGTGCCAGTAGTTTCCGAACCCCACGAGAAGGACATCCTAGGGCCTACGAGCAGTACTTC.

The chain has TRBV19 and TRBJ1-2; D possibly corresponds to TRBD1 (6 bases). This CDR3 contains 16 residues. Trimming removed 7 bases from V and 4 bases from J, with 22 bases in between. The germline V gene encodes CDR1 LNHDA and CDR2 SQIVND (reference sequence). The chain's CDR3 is CASIDMAGARGYGYTF. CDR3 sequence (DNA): TGTGCCAGTATTGATATGGCCGGCGCCAGGGGCTATGGCTACACCTTC.

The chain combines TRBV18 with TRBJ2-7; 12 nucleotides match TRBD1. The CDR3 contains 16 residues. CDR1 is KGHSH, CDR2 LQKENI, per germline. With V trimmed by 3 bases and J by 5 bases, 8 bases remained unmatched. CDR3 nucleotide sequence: TGTGCCAGCTCACCGGGACAGGGGGCGCGAGGGAACGAGCAGTACTTC. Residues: CASSPGQGARGNEQYF.

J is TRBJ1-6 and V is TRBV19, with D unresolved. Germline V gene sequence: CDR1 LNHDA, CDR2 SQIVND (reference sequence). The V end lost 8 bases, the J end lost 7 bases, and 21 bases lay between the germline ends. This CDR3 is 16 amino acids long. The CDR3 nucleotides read TGTGCCAGTTCCCTCCGAGGCACAACCTGGAATTCACCCCTCCACTTT. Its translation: CASSLRGTTWNSPLHF. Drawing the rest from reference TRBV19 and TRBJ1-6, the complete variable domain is DGGITQSPKYLFRKEGQNVTLSCEQNLNHDAMYWYRQDPGQGLRLIYYSQIVNDFQKGDIAEGYSVSREKKESFPLTVTSAQKNPTAFYLCASSLRGTTWNSPLHFGNGTRLTVT.

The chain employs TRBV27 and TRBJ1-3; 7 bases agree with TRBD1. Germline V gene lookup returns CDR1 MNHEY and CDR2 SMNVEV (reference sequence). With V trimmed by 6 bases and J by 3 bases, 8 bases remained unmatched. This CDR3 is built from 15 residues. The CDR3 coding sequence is TGTGCCAGCAGGGCCTCAGGGGGGTTTGGAAACACCATATATTTT. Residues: CASRASGGFGNTIYF.